This is a list of T cell receptor beta chains from one sample in a study of cytomegalovirus exposure and HLA in healthy donors. Data came from immunoSEQ multiplex PCR; TCRdb stores just in-frame clones and leaves some out. The sample carries around 150,000 clones, roughly 81% recorded once. Sequenced material: PBMCs. These receptor sequences come from a man between 18 and 35 years old in good health and CMV-seropositive. The CDR3 runs from the conserved cysteine through the conserved F or W. D genes are given only for firm matches. Some rows mark clone size as missing; the rest say once, few, many or name a class of expanded clone.

v_gene	j_gene	len	abundance	d_gene	CDR3aa	CDR3nt
TRBV6-1	TRBJ1-1	14	NA	TRBD1	CASSVTGGDTEAFF	TGTGCCAGCAGTGTTACAGGGGGCGATACTGAAGCTTTCTTT
TRBV15	TRBJ2-7	16	NA	TRBD1	CATSRGRDRGHYEQYF	TGTGCCACCAGCAGGGGCAGGGACAGGGGACATTACGAGCAGTACTTC
TRBV7-2	TRBJ2-7	14	NA	TRBD1	CASSTGTGTYEQYF	TGTGCCAGCAGCACCGGGACAGGGACCTACGAGCAGTACTTC
TRBV30	TRBJ1-5	13	NA	NA	CAWSVSGNQPQHF	TGTGCCTGGAGTGTTTCGGGAAATCAGCCCCAGCATTTT
TRBV11-2	TRBJ2-1	17	NA	NA	CASSLGGLTNSYNEQFF	TGTGCCAGCAGCTTAGGCGGACTTACAAACTCCTACAATGAGCAGTTCTTC
TRBV4-2	TRBJ1-6	15	NA	TRBD1	CASSQPDRGNSPLHF	TGTGCCAGCAGCCAACCCGACAGGGGCAATTCACCCCTCCACTTT
TRBV27	TRBJ1-2	13	NA	NA	CASSLTGDYGYTF	TGTGCCAGCAGTTTGACAGGTGACTATGGCTACACCTTC
TRBV10-3	TRBJ2-3	15	NA	TRBD2	CAISESGGGADTQYF	TGTGCCATCAGTGAGTCGGGCGGGGGGGCGGATACGCAGTATTTT
TRBV11-1	TRBJ2-3	14	once	NA	CASSFTGITDTQYF	TGTGCCAGCAGCTTTACAGGGATCACAGATACGCAGTATTTT
TRBV5-1	TRBJ2-1	16	NA	TRBD1	CASSYIAPGTGYEQFF	TGCGCCAGCAGCTACATCGCGCCCGGGACAGGCTATGAGCAGTTCTTC
TRBV7-2	TRBJ2-5	12	NA	NA	CASSSFQVTQYF	TGTGCCAGCAGCTCCTTCCAGGTGACCCAGTACTTC
TRBV29-1	TRBJ2-3	15	once	TRBD2	CSARTSGGATDTQYF	TGCAGCGCCCGGACTAGCGGGGGGGCCACAGATACGCAGTATTTT
TRBV6-1	TRBJ2-1	18	NA	NA	CASSGLARRGGVYNEQFF	TGTGCCAGCAGTGGACTAGCCCGAAGGGGGGGGGTCTACAATGAGCAGTTCTTC
TRBV2	TRBJ2-2	16	NA	NA	CASSSPGPANTGELFF	TGTGCCAGCAGTTCTCCAGGGCCCGCGAACACCGGGGAGCTGTTTTTT
TRBV4-2	TRBJ2-5	14	few	NA	CASSQEPRAETQYF	TGTGCCAGCAGCCAAGAACCTAGAGCGGAGACCCAGTACTTC
TRBV15	TRBJ1-2	13	NA	NA	CATSRDNYYGYTF	TGTGCCACCAGCAGAGATAATTACTATGGCTACACCTTC
TRBV7-2	TRBJ2-5	13	NA	NA	CASTPSAGETQYF	TGTGCCAGCACCCCCTCGGCCGGGGAGACCCAGTACTTC
TRBV18	TRBJ1-1	15	NA	NA	CASSPREGRWAEAFF	TGTGCCAGCTCCCCGCGGGAGGGGCGGTGGGCTGAAGCTTTCTTT
TRBV19	TRBJ1-5	13	NA	TRBD1	CASTRTGYQPQHF	TGTGCCAGTACCCGGACAGGCTATCAGCCCCAGCATTTT
TRBV19	TRBJ1-1	16	once	NA	CASSMHAGVQGTEAFF	TGTGCCAGTAGTATGCACGCAGGGGTTCAGGGGACTGAAGCTTTCTTT
TRBV5-1	TRBJ2-7	13	NA	NA	CASSLNSLGPQYF	TGCGCCAGCAGCTTGAACTCCCTTGGGCCGCAGTACTTC
TRBV7-2	TRBJ1-6	13	NA	TRBD1	CASRGTGNSPLHF	TGTGCCAGCAGGGGGACAGGAAATTCACCCCTCCACTTT
TRBV7-8	TRBJ1-6	15	NA	NA	CASSFSQGNNSPLHF	TGTGCCAGCAGCTTTTCGCAGGGGAATAATTCACCCCTCCACTTT
TRBV9	TRBJ1-2	12	NA	TRBD1	CASRVGTGGYTF	TGTGCCAGCAGAGTTGGGACAGGCGGCTACACCTTC
TRBV14	TRBJ2-7	13	NA	TRBD2	CASSQGLAYEQYF	TGTGCCAGCAGCCAAGGACTAGCGTACGAGCAGTACTTC
TRBV6-1	TRBJ2-7	13	once	NA	CASRILSTYEQYF	TGTGCCAGCAGGATTCTATCCACCTACGAGCAGTACTTC